The rows below give T cell receptor beta chains drawn from one sample of a study of T cells expressing NK-cell markers. TCRdb reprocessed the 5' RACE reads and reports one entry per CDR3 protein, with no DNA. The sample table sets out roughly 390,000 distinct CDR3 sequences. The sequencing input was blood T cells: a sorted CD56 or NKG2C T cell subset, CD4+ or CD8+ T cells, or bulk PBMC T cells (not recorded which). All receptors derive from a woman between 50 and 59 years old in good health. The CDR3 runs from the conserved cysteine through the conserved F or W.

cdr3_aa	v_call	j_call
CAISEGDASTDTQYF	TRBV10-3	TRBJ2-3
CASSLGKDRGDTEAFF	TRBV11-2	TRBJ1-1
CSARVGTANTGELFF	TRBV20-1	TRBJ2-2
CAIGPGPNNEQFF	TRBV10-3	TRBJ2-1
CASSQGYYEQYF	TRBV18	TRBJ2-7
CASSPRTGDEKLFF	TRBV5-1	TRBJ1-4
CSAPRGRATNTGELFF	TRBV20-1	TRBJ2-2
CSARVEDRAYGYTF	TRBV20-1	TRBJ1-2
CASRSGTREGSLHF	TRBV12-3/TRBV12-4	TRBJ1-6
CASSPQATETQYF	TRBV7-8	TRBJ2-5
CASSLSGGNTEAFF	TRBV5-1	TRBJ1-1
CASSRTQGERQPQHF	TRBV4-1	TRBJ1-5
CATSAGGSTDTQYF	TRBV15	TRBJ2-3
CASSFNWEGPLETDTQYF	TRBV7-9	TRBJ2-3
CAVRRGDNEQFF	TRBV7-9	TRBJ2-1
CASSLQGRQETQYF	TRBV3-1	TRBJ2-5
CASSPWRAGGSGEQYF	TRBV7-8	TRBJ2-7
CSARRETQGGETQYF	TRBV20-1	TRBJ2-5
CSVVWQNEITGELFF	TRBV29-1	TRBJ2-2
CASSRGVQETQYF	TRBV18	TRBJ2-5
CARGPNYGYTF	TRBV2	TRBJ1-2
CATSDSIRGTEAFF	TRBV24-1	TRBJ1-1
CASSSAGGKETQYF	TRBV7-2	TRBJ2-5
CASSVVDSRDIQYF	TRBV9	TRBJ2-4
CASSASEGGGPGSYEQYF	TRBV9	TRBJ2-7
CSVVGEGRTDTQYF	TRBV29-1	TRBJ2-3
CASSQDYRDQPQHF	TRBV3-1	TRBJ1-5
CASSSSAGELFF	TRBV21-1	TRBJ2-2
CASSGSNYEQYF	TRBV5-1	TRBJ2-7
CASSQGQLDYEQYF	TRBV4-1	TRBJ2-7
CASSTLAGGPFGADTQYF	TRBV6-5	TRBJ2-3
CAISESAGIAGELFF	TRBV10-3	TRBJ2-2
CASSSLGVGYTGELFF	TRBV7-9	TRBJ2-2
CASSQIPGNVGELFF	TRBV4-1	TRBJ2-2
CASSLSTGRGWDTQYF	TRBV7-8	TRBJ2-3
CASSSGFGTFF	TRBV12-3/TRBV12-4	TRBJ1-1
CASSTGGGGYTF	TRBV6-5	TRBJ1-2
CSASRGANEKLFF	TRBV20-1	TRBJ1-4
CASSLVAGKGTDTQYF	TRBV12-3/TRBV12-4	TRBJ2-3
CASLDGQGVFGYTF	TRBV6-5	TRBJ1-2
CASSQDAGVRNQPQHF	TRBV4-1	TRBJ1-5
CASTDRVNTEAFF	TRBV6-5	TRBJ1-1
CASSLGGLYGYTF	TRBV12-3/TRBV12-4	TRBJ1-2
CASSSRALSPGGYTF	TRBV5-1	TRBJ1-2
CASTLAGGPADTQYF	TRBV6-6	TRBJ2-3
CASSEAQRVGGAFF	TRBV6-1	TRBJ1-1
CASSPLINPVLTF	TRBV18	TRBJ2-6
CASSFLPPQGVKKDTQYF	TRBV12-3/TRBV12-4	TRBJ2-3
CAWSVRGGVGGTEAFF	TRBV30	TRBJ1-1
CASRRGLAGAFNEQFF	TRBV6-1	TRBJ2-1